The rows below give T cell receptor beta chains drawn from one sample of a study of response to subunit inactivated influenza vaccine. MiXCR, run by TCRdb on the RT-PCR reads, gives a single entry per CDR3 protein. The sample has roughly 650,000 distinct CDR3 sequences; more than 15% are singletons. The material was PBMCs from blood, obtained 11 to 12 days after vaccination. Every receptor here comes from a man aged 50-59 years who received an inactivated influenza vaccine. Each CDR3 is given without its conserved first and last residue. Fields, in order: D gene, J gene, V gene, CDR3 protein. A D gene is named only where the DNA matches it firmly.

- TRBJ2-7 TRBV7-6 ASSLDYGGPYEQY
- TRBJ2-2 TRBV4-2 ASSQDSLAGELF
- TRBJ1-5 TRBV5-1 ASSLQGPSGNQPQH
- TRBJ2-1 TRBV28 ASSSQSWGELYNEQF
- TRBJ2-7 TRBV10-2 ASSDRTRSSYEQY
- TRBJ2-2 TRBV6-1 ASRVGPSNTGELF
TRBD1 TRBJ2-1 TRBV27 ASSQRTGALNNEQF
- TRBJ1-2 TRBV29-1 SVARKGHSEPNYGYT
- TRBJ1-3 TRBV3-1 ASSQGALSGNTIY
- TRBJ1-1 TRBV9 ASSVAEGTEAF
TRBD1 TRBJ1-5 TRBV6-1 ASSGGTGDNQPQH
- TRBJ2-5 TRBV5-1 ASSFGSSQETQY
- TRBJ1-1 TRBV12-3/TRBV12-4 ASRVDRNTEAF
- TRBJ1-2 TRBV4-3 ASSLSRTATYGYT
- TRBJ2-1 TRBV5-5 ASSLVTGMAFFNEQF
TRBD2 TRBJ2-3 TRBV20-1 SARAPGLAGVPSTTDTQY
TRBD1 TRBJ2-5 TRBV5-1 ASSRGPQQGAGETQY
- TRBJ2-5 TRBV28 ASSPNPSQETQY
- TRBJ2-7 TRBV28 ASSLFHLRSVPYEQY
- TRBJ1-2 TRBV7-8 ASSLDFPGFGYT
- TRBJ1-5 TRBV12-3/TRBV12-4 ASSNRVTQPQH
TRBD1 TRBJ1-2 TRBV7-9 ASSSGQVGYT
TRBD2 TRBJ2-3 TRBV5-4 ASSLAVLLAGQTSTDTQY
- TRBJ2-1 TRBV12-3/TRBV12-4 ASSIASVQF
- TRBJ2-7 TRBV6-2/TRBV6-3 ASSGGTLRLYEQY
- TRBJ1-4 TRBV28 ASSKVGKWEKLF
- TRBJ2-7 TRBV2 ASRANSYEQY
TRBD1 TRBJ2-3 TRBV10-3 AISRTGATDTQY
TRBD1 TRBJ2-3 TRBV29-1 SVDGQGGTDTQY
- TRBJ1-5 TRBV7-6 ASSPLGVQPQH
TRBD1 TRBJ2-7 TRBV4-3 ASSQFSGTAIKSYEQY
- TRBJ1-1 TRBV4-1 ASSHIGVRRNTEAF